Each of the 9 T cell receptor beta chains below was sequenced from the same sample in a study of CXCR3-negative and CXCR3-positive naive CD8 T cells. Regarding the study as a whole: Against CXCR3-negative naive cells, CXCR3-positive naive cells showed more hydrophobic TRB CDR3s.

UMI labels and 5' RACE were used to prepare the TRB cDNA libraries. No DNA is given; TCRdb re-called the 5' RACE reads and lists each CDR3 protein once. Listed are just under 65,000 distinct CDR3 sequences; 4.8% falls within the top ten. Antigens of these TCRs are unknown. The source material was naive CXCR3+ CD8+ T cells from blood. Subset: CD45RO-CCR7+CD27+CD95- naive CD8+ T cells expressing CXCR3 (TNR3+). The receptors originated from a human donor in good health. Some clones in this sample may be carry-over from other donors' samples.

The chain is built from TRBV9 and TRBJ2-3; there is no DNA to check the TCRdb D call of TRBD2. This CDR3 has 16 residues. The germline V gene has CDR1 SGDLS and CDR2 YYNGEE. CDR3 in amino acids: CASSGRLAGLTDTQYF.

V usage is TRBV7-6 and J usage is TRBJ2-7. CDR1 is SGHVS and CDR2 is FNYEAQ in the germline V gene. The CDR3 has 13 residues. CDR3 loop: CASSLGRFYEQYF.

V and J are TRBV6-1 and TRBJ2-1. The CDR3 has 14 residues. Germline V gene lookup returns CDR1 MNHNS and CDR2 SASEGT. The CDR3: CASSLADSYNEQFF.

The chain combines TRBV10-3 with TRBJ1-6; TCRdb returns TRBD1, unconfirmable since there is no DNA. Germline CDR1 reads ENHRY; CDR2 reads SYGVKD. This CDR3 has 14 amino acids. The CDR3 sequence is CAITQGSYNSPLHF.

This chain joins TRBV4-2 and TRBJ2-7; the D call from TCRdb, TRBD2, cannot be confirmed without DNA. CDR3 length: 15 residues. Germline values: CDR1 LGHNA, CDR2 YNFKEQ. The CDR3 here is CASSPLAGEPYEQYF.

The CDR3 reads CASSYDDNYEQYF. V gene TRBV6-2 or TRBV6-3 combines with J gene TRBJ2-7. Germline loops: CDR1 MNHEY, CDR2 SVGEGT. This CDR3 comprises 13 residues.

The rearrangement links TRBV12-3 or TRBV12-4 to TRBJ2-3; TCRdb's assignment of TRBD1 cannot be checked, as there is no DNA. The CDR3 is 12 residues long. CDR3 protein: CASQGEADTQYF.

J is TRBJ2-5 and V is TRBV29-1; with no DNA, the TCRdb D assignment of TRBD1 cannot be verified. Germline lookup yields CDR1 SQVTM and CDR2 ANQGSEA. The CDR3 contains 14 residues. CDR3 residues: CSVHPIGGQETQYF.

This sequence joins TRBV20-1 and TRBJ2-3; with no DNA, the TCRdb D assignment of TRBD2 cannot be verified. This CDR3 comprises 13 residues. CDR1 DFQATT and CDR2 SNEGSKA come from the germline V gene (reference sequence). The chain's CDR3 is CSAIGLFKAGQYF.